Each of the 19 T cell receptor beta chains below was sequenced from the same sample in a study of blood T cell repertoires in COVID-19. Clones were read by immunoSEQ multiplex PCR, and TCRdb kept only the in-frame ones, dropping some. The table has 240,000 or so clones, about 80% seen once. Sequenced input: peripheral blood. The origin of the receptors is a man aged 30-40 years who had recovered from COVID-19.

This clone was recorded once. The V gene is TRBV2, the J gene TRBJ2-3; TRBD1 aligns across 7 bases. This CDR3 is 13 amino acids long. V lost 11 bases and J lost 6; bases outside the gene matches: 11. From germline, CDR1 is SNHLY and CDR2 FYNNEI. The CDR3 sequence: CALQGQTLDTQYF. CDR3 nucleotide sequence: TGTGCCCTCCAGGGACAGACTCTTGATACGCAGTATTTT.

The rearrangement links TRBV7-2 to TRBJ1-2, with D perhaps TRBD1 (5 bases). The CDR3 covers 13 residues. Germline CDR1 reads SGHTA; CDR2 reads FQGNSA. V was pared by 7 bases and J by 5 bases, with 14 bases between. The CDR3 spells CASNRPGGYGYTF. The CDR3, as DNA: TGTGCCAGCAACCGACCCGGGGGGTATGGCTACACCTTC.

The rearrangement joins TRBV10-1 to TRBJ2-1; 7 positions agree with TRBD2. CDR3 length equals 19 residues. CDR1 and CDR2 (germline): WNHNN, SYGVQD (reference sequence). V lost 6 bases and J lost 0; bases outside the gene matches: 17. For the CDR3, the DNA is TGCGCCAGCAGAGAGACAAGAGCGGGGAACCCAACCTCCTACAATGAGCAGTTCTTC. Protein sequence: CASRETRAGNPTSYNEQFF.

As regards this clone: The germline gene is not matched at one end of the junction; a read error may be the cause. CDR3 DNA sequence: TGTGCCAGCAGCTCCACGGGACAGCCCACAGATACGCGGTATTTT. It codes for CASSSTGQPTDTRYF. This rearrangement joins TRBV5-5 to TRBJ2-3; 7 positions match TRBD1. In germline, CDR1 is SGHKS, CDR2 YYEKEE (reference sequence). The CDR3 loop spans 15 amino acids.

The V call is TRBV7-3, the J call TRBJ2-1, with D perhaps TRBD2 (6 bases). Germline V CDR1 and CDR2: SGHTA, FQGTGA. The V gene lost 0 bases and the J gene lost 1 base, with 10 bases spanning the gap. The CDR3 sequence is 16 residues long. In DNA, the CDR3 is TGTGCCAGCAGCTTAACAGGCGGGGAATCCTACAATGAGCAGTTCTTC. Its translation: CASSLTGGESYNEQFF. The full variable domain, with the rest looked up from reference TRBV7-3 and TRBJ2-1, is GAGVSQTPSNKVTEKGKYVELRCDPISGHTALYWYRQSLGQGPEFLIYFQGTGAADDSGLPNDRFFAVRPEGSVSTLKIQRTERGDSAVYLCASSLTGGESYNEQFFGPGTRLTVL.

The CDR3 sequence is CASSGGPEQFF. Here the CDR3 DNA reads TGTGCCAGCAGCGGCGGGCCGGAGCAGTTCTTC. This chain connects TRBV7-8 to TRBJ2-1; D is perhaps TRBD2 (5 bases). CDR1 is SGHVS and CDR2 is FQNEAQ in the germline V gene. V lost 5 bases, J lost 10 bases, and 9 bases lay in between. This CDR3 is 11 amino acids long.

The chain recombines TRBV5-1 with TRBJ2-6, with 10 bases matching TRBD1. Germline V gives CDR1 SGHRS, CDR2 YFSETQ. Trimming at V came to 6 bases and at J to 3 bases, leaving 6 bases not matched to a gene. The length of the CDR3 is 16 residues. Written as DNA, the CDR3 is TGCGCCAGCACCAAGACAGGGGGCGGTGGGGCCAACGTCCTGACTTTC. It translates to CASTKTGGGGANVLTF. Using reference TRBV5-1 and TRBJ2-6 for the parts outside the CDR3, the full variable domain is KAGVTQTPRYLIKTRGQQVTLSCSPISGHRSVSWYQQTPGQGLQFLFEYFSETQRNKGNFPGRFSGRQFSNSRSEMNVSTLELGDSALYLCASTKTGGGGANVLTFGAGSRLTVL.

V usage is TRBV4-1 and J usage is TRBJ2-1; TRBD1 matches at 9 bases. The CDR3 consists of 17 residues. Germline V gives CDR1 MGHRA, CDR2 YSYEKL. Trimming at V came to 3 bases and at J to 3 bases, leaving 9 bases not matched to a gene. CDR3 in amino acids: CASSQWEMDRGYNEQFF. The DNA for the CDR3 is TGCGCCAGCAGCCAGTGGGAAATGGACAGGGGCTACAATGAGCAGTTCTTC.

J is TRBJ2-1 and V is TRBV3-1 (or the pseudogene TRBV3-2); 11 bases fit TRBD2. The CDR3 spans 15 residues. CDR1 is LGHDT, CDR2 YNNKEL, per germline (reference sequence). V lost 0 bases to trimming and J lost 9 bases; unmatched junction nucleotides: 4. CDR3 in amino acids: CASSQDVLAGVEQFF. The CDR3 DNA is TGTGCCAGCAGCCAAGATGTACTAGCGGGGGTTGAGCAGTTCTTC.

The chain couples TRBV6-5 to TRBJ1-2; D gene unclear. V lost 11 bases and J 8 bases, leaving 21 bases between the germline ends. Germline V lookup: CDR1 MNHEY, CDR2 SVGAGI. This CDR3 contains 13 residues. In DNA form, the CDR3 reads TGTGCCTCGGAGGAGATCATGATCGAGGGCTACACCTTC. Its translation is CASEEIMIEGYTF.

The table lists this clone with a few counts. The chain employs TRBV6-5 and TRBJ2-2; tentative D call: TRBD2 (5 bases). The CDR3 extends over 14 amino acids. The V and J ends lost 10 bases and 0 bases respectively, with 12 bases between them. The germline CDR1 and CDR2 sequences are MNHEY and SVGAGI. The CDR3 nucleotides read TGTGCCACCTTTGACTATTCGAACACCGGGGAGCTGTTTTTT. Its translation: CATFDYSNTGELFF.

The CDR3 nucleotides are TGTGCCACCAAATCAAGGGCTAGGGGCGAAGCTTTCTTT. Amino acid sequence: CATKSRARGEAFF. The chain links TRBV11-1 to TRBJ1-1, with a possible D match to TRBD1 (5 bases). From germline, CDR1 is SGHAT and CDR2 FQDESV (reference sequence). The V and J ends lost 10 bases and 8 bases respectively, with 20 bases between them. The CDR3 runs to 13 residues.

This rearrangement joins TRBV28 to TRBJ1-1; D gene unclear. V lost 8 bases to trimming and J lost 0 bases, with 13 bases between them. The CDR3 runs 14 residues. Per germline, CDR1 MDHEN and CDR2 SYDVKM. Here the CDR3 DNA reads TGTGCCAGCGGGTACAGAGCTTTGAACACTGAAGCTTTCTTT. Translation gives CASGYRALNTEAFF.

This clone was detected only a few times. This sequence joins TRBV7-2 and TRBJ2-7; 9 positions match TRBD1. CDR1 and CDR2 from the germline V gene are SGHTA and FQGNSA. V was pared by 5 bases and J by 2 bases, with 13 bases of the junction left unmatched. The CDR3 is made up of 17 amino acids. CDR3 sequence (DNA): TGTGCCAGCAGCCAGCCAACCATCGGGACAGGGACCTACGAGCAGTACGTC. It yields the protein CASSQPTIGTGTYEQYV.

This clone was counted between two and nine times. Compared with germline, one end of the junction differs, possibly owing to a read error. The chain joins TRBV9 to TRBJ1-2; D remains unclear. The CDR3 sequence is 15 residues long. Germline CDR1 SGDLS, CDR2 YYNGEE. CDR3 in amino acids: CASTVDTGRVSGYTF. As DNA, the CDR3 is TGTGCCAGCACCGTAGATACCGGGAGAGTTAGTGGCTACACCTTC.

The J gene is TRBJ2-1, the V gene TRBV6-2 or TRBV6-3, with a weak D call TRBD1 (5 bases). This CDR3 spans 13 amino acids. Germline values: CDR1 MNHEY, CDR2 SVGEGT. V shed 5 bases and J shed 6 bases, with 11 bases lying between them. The CDR3 loop reads CASSGGAVNEQFF. The CDR3 coding sequence is TGTGCCAGCAGTGGTGGGGCGGTCAATGAGCAGTTCTTC.

This rearrangement joins TRBV4-1 to TRBJ1-3, with D possibly TRBD1 on 6 matching bases. This CDR3 is built from 18 residues. Looked up from germline, CDR1 is MGHRA and CDR2 is YSYEKL. Trimming cost V 1 base and J 4 bases, with 20 bases left between them. CDR3 residues: CASSQGSFGRGSGNTIYF. DNA for the CDR3: TGCGCCAGCAGCCAAGGGTCTTTCGGCAGGGGATCAGGAAACACCATATATTTT.

The chain joins TRBV5-1 to TRBJ2-1, with 9 nucleotides matching TRBD2. Germline-derived CDR1 and CDR2 are SGHRS and YFSETQ. With 0 bases clipped from V and 7 bases from J, the junction kept 8 bases outside the gene matches. CDR3 length: 16 residues. DNA for the CDR3: TGCGCCAGCAGCTTGGCCGAGACTAGCGGTTTGAATGAGCAGTTCTTC. This gives the protein CASSLAETSGLNEQFF.

The rearrangement links TRBV5-1 to TRBJ1-2; 9 bases are shared with TRBD1. CDR3 size: 16 residues. V lost 4 bases to trimming and J lost 4 bases; unmatched junction nucleotides: 11. Germline V gene lookup returns CDR1 SGHRS and CDR2 YFSETQ. Here the CDR3 DNA reads TGCGCCAGCAGCCCCGCTCCGGGACAGGGAGGCTATGGCTACACCTTC. Translating it yields CASSPAPGQGGYGYTF.